What follows are 12 T cell receptor beta chains derived from one specimen sequenced in a study of shared clonotypes between healthy human individuals. Clones were sequenced by immunoSEQ multiplex PCR, and TCRdb holds only the in-frame ones, with some missing. The top ten hold approximately 13% of the sample, which has about 470,000 clones, around 79% seen once. Sequencing was done on a sample of PBMCs. These TCRs come from a woman between 40 and 55 years old in good health. Some clones in this sample may be carry-over from other donors' samples.

This chain uses TRBV7-2 with TRBJ2-7, with D uncertain. This CDR3 contains 16 residues. Germline CDR1 and CDR2: SGHTA and FQGNSA. Deletions cut 0 bases from V and 2 bases from J, with 14 bases between. CDR3 DNA: TGTGCCAGCAGCTTAGCGCGGTCGGCTTATACCTACGAGCAGTACTTC. It encodes CASSLARSAYTYEQYF.

The J gene is TRBJ2-1, the V gene TRBV6-6; no definite D call. This CDR3 region has 15 residues. Trimming shortened V by 6 bases and J by 2 bases, and 14 bases separated the two germline ends. The V gene's germline CDR1 is MNHNY and CDR2 SVGAGI (reference sequence). In nucleotides, the CDR3 is TGTGCCAGCAGCCTGGCGGAGACGACCTACAATGAGCAGTTCTTC. Its protein product is CASSLAETTYNEQFF.

Comment on this clone: One junction end does not reproduce the germline sequence, and a read error may be involved. This chain connects TRBV6-1 to TRBJ2-7; 8 bases map to TRBD2. Looked up from germline, CDR1 is MNHNS and CDR2 is SASEGT. The CDR3 has 18 residues. CDR3 amino acids: CASTEGRVTSGVLYEQYF. Written as DNA, the CDR3 is TGTGCCAGCACTGAAGGGCGGGTAACTAGCGGAGTACTCTACGAGCAGTACTTC.

The genes are TRBV5-1 and TRBJ2-2; 16 bases agree with TRBD2. Germline V gene data show CDR1 as SGHRS and CDR2 as YFSETQ. This CDR3 contains 18 residues. J was trimmed by 4 bases and V by 3 bases; bases with no gene match: 6. CDR3 sequence (DNA): TGCGCCAGCAGCTGGGGGACTAGCGGGAGGGCCGGCACCGGGGAGCTGTTTTTT. It encodes CASSWGTSGRAGTGELFF.

In its sample, this clone was seen once. The chain carries TRBV18 and TRBJ2-2; 7 bases map to TRBD1. The CDR3 covers 14 residues. Trimming cost V 5 bases and J 6 bases; bases outside gene matches: 6. Germline values: CDR1 KGHSH, CDR2 LQKENI. The CDR3 DNA follows: TGTGCCAGCTCAGAACAAACAGGGGCCGGGGAGCTGTTTTTT. Translating it yields CASSEQTGAGELFF. Full variable domain (missing parts from reference TRBV18 and TRBJ2-2): NAGVMQNPRHLVRRRGQEARLRCSPMKGHSHVYWYRQLPEEGLKFMVYLQKENIIDESGMPKERFSAEFPKEGPSILRIQQVVRGDSAAYFCASSEQTGAGELFFGEGSRLTVL.

V gene TRBV5-1 combines with J gene TRBJ2-6, with 10 bases aligning to TRBD1. The CDR3 contains 17 residues. Unmatched junction bases numbered 6, after V lost 4 bases and J lost 2 bases. Germline CDR1 is SGHRS and CDR2 is YFSETQ. The CDR3 DNA follows: TGCGCCAGCAGCGCCTCCGGGACAGGGGCTGGGGCCAACGTCCTGACTTTC. Amino acid sequence: CASSASGTGAGANVLTF.

This clone was seen a few times. This rearrangement joins TRBV7-9 to TRBJ1-1; D is undetermined. CDR1 and CDR2 (germline): SEHNR, FQNEAQ (reference sequence). The CDR3 totals 17 residues. Trimming took off 1 base at V and 4 bases at J, with 19 bases between the two ends. This chain's CDR3 is CASSLVVWKPRRTEAFF. CDR3 in DNA: TGTGCCAGCAGCTTAGTGGTCTGGAAACCTCGGCGCACTGAAGCTTTCTTT.

V usage is TRBV27 and J usage is TRBJ2-3; unclear D gene. CDR3 size: 15 residues. Between the trimmed V and J ends, which lost 2 bases and 2 bases, there was a span of 11 bases. Germline assignment: CDR1 MNHEY and CDR2 SMNVEV (reference sequence). CDR3 in amino acids: CASSLGLTNTDTQYF. For the CDR3, the DNA is TGTGCCAGCAGTTTAGGGCTAACTAACACAGATACGCAGTATTTT.

This clone was observed a single time. The J gene is TRBJ2-7, the V gene TRBV7-2; D not certain. With 4 bases removed from V and 4 bases from J, the gap between germline ends came to 11 bases. Germline CDR1 is SGHTA and CDR2 is FQGNSA. This CDR3 is built from 13 residues. CDR3 sequence reads: CASSSRVGYEQYF. The CDR3 bases are TGTGCCAGCAGCTCAAGGGTAGGGTACGAGCAGTACTTC.

The CDR3: CASSPPPRGYTNTEAFF. The CDR3 nucleotides read TGTGCCAGCTCACCGCCACCCAGGGGTTACACCAACACTGAAGCTTTCTTT. The chain couples TRBV18 to TRBJ1-1, with a tentative D call TRBD1 (6 bases). V lost 3 bases and J lost 2, with 19 bases in between. The CDR3 runs to 17 residues. Germline CDR1 reads KGHSH; CDR2 reads LQKENI.

V gene TRBV4-1 combines with J gene TRBJ2-1, with 9 bases lining up with TRBD2. The germline gives CDR1 MGHRA, CDR2 YSYEKL. The length of the CDR3 is 14 residues. The V and J ends lost 6 bases and 8 bases, in that order; junction bases with no gene match: 8. The CDR3 DNA follows: TGCGCCAGCAGACATAGCGGGAGAGGGGATGAGCAGTTCTTC. Amino acid sequence: CASRHSGRGDEQFF.

A single count supports this clone. The chain carries TRBV5-6 and TRBJ2-5, with 10 bases identical to TRBD1. Germline CDR1 SGHDT, CDR2 YYEEEE. After removal of 7 bases from V and 5 bases from J, the junction contained 11 bases not matched to a gene. This CDR3 has 15 residues. The DNA of the CDR3 is TGTGCCAGCGGGGCTTCCCGGACAGGGGGTGAGACCCAGTACTTC. This sequence encodes CASGASRTGGETQYF. Drawing the rest from reference TRBV5-6 and TRBJ2-5, the complete variable domain is DAGVTQSPTHLIKTRGQQVTLRCSPKSGHDTVSWYQQALGQGPQFIFQYYEEEERQRGNFPDRFSGHQFPNYSSELNVNALLLGDSALYLCASGASRTGGETQYFGPGTRLLVL.